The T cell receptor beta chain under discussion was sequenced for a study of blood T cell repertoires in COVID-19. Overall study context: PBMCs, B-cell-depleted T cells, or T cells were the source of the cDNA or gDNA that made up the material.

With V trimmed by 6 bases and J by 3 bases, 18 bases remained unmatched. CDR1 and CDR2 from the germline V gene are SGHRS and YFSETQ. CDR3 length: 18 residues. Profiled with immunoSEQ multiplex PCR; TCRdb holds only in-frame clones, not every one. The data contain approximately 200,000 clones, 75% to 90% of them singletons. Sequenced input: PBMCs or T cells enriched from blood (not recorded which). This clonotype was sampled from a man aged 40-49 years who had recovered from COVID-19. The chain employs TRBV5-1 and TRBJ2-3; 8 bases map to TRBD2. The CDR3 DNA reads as TGCGCCAGCACTCTCCTCGTCCGGGGCGGGAGGTTGACAGATACGCAGTATTTT. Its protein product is CASTLLVRGGRLTDTQYF.